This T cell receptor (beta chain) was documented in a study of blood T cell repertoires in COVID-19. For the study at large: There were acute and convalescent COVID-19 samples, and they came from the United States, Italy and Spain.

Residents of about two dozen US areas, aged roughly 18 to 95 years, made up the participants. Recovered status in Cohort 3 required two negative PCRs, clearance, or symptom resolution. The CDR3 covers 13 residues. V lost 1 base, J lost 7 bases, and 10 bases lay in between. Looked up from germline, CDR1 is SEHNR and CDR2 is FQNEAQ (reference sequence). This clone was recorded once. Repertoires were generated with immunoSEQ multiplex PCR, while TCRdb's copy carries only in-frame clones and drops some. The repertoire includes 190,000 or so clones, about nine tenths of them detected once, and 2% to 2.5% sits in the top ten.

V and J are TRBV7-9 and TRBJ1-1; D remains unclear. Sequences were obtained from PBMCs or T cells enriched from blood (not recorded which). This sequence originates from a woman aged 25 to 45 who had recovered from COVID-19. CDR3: CASSLESLSEAFF. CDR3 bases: TGTGCCAGCAGCTTAGAATCCCTAAGTGAAGCTTTCTTT.